This entry concerns a single T cell receptor beta chain. Per the original data handling: Out-of-frame sequences were removed, leaving 2,204,828 distinct TCRbeta sequences. Repertoires were generated with immunoSEQ multiplex PCR, while TCRdb's copy carries only in-frame clones and drops some. D and trimming were read from the DNA, whereas the V and J calls and clone size are those reported in that table. The table includes some 56,000 clones, 82% detected once. The data belong to a study of memory CD4+ T cells and cytomegalovirus serostatus. Trimming took off 1 base at V and 5 bases at J, with 17 bases between the two ends. The V gene's germline CDR1 is LNHDA and CDR2 SQIVND (reference sequence). The CDR3 is 16 amino acids. The sort gate was single viable CD3+CD4+CD8-CD45RO+ cells for memory CD4+ T cells.

The V gene is TRBV19, the J gene TRBJ1-1; unclear D gene. Specimen: memory CD4+ T cells from blood. This receptor was taken from an adult in good health and CMV-seronegative. The CDR3 spells CASSIVNRGPGTEAFF. The CDR3, as DNA: TGTGCCAGTAGTATAGTAAACCGAGGGCCTGGGACTGAAGCTTTCTTT.